A single sample gave rise to the 13 T cell receptor beta chains below, sequenced in a study of CD8+CD57+ T cells in acquired aplastic anemia. According to the study, genomic DNA was the template for TCR beta VDJ and CDR3 profiling. MiXCR, run by TCRdb on the reads, gives a single entry per CDR3 protein. The profile covers under 200,000 distinct CDR3 sequences, with approximately 40% appearing a single time and about 1.1% taken by the ten largest. Sequencing was carried out using sorted CD4+, CD8+, or CD8+CD57+ T cells (not recorded which) from PBMCs. Every receptor here comes from a human donor in good health.

About this clonotype itself: The junction does not match germline at one end; this may be a read error. The chain is built from TRBV10-3 and TRBJ1-6; D ambiguous. This CDR3 spans 14 amino acids. Germline V gene sequence: CDR1 ENHRY, CDR2 SYGVKD. The chain's CDR3 is CASSEREGGSPLHF. The CDR3 DNA is TGTGCCAGCAGTGAGAGGGAGGGTGGATCACCCCTCCACTTT.

This clonotype was seen many times. CDR3 in DNA: TGTGCCAGCAGTTTGGAGCCTTCCTACGAGCAGTACTTC. It is translated as CASSLEPSYEQYF. The rearrangement links TRBV27 to TRBJ2-7; no firm D call. Germline V lookup: CDR1 MNHEY, CDR2 SMNVEV (reference sequence). The CDR3 extends over 13 amino acids. The V gene lost 3 bases and the J gene lost 1 base, with 7 bases spanning the gap.

Regarding this clonotype: One end of the junction does not line up with germline, which may come from a read error. The J gene is TRBJ2-7, the V gene TRBV6-4; 7 bases agree with TRBD1. The CDR3 sequence is 15 residues long. The germline CDR1 and CDR2 sequences are MRHNA and SNTAGT. The CDR3 is CASSYSTGVTYEQYF. The DNA of the CDR3 is TGTGCCAGCAGTTACTCTACAGGGGTCACCTACGAGCAGTACTTC.

The chain is built from TRBV20-1 and TRBJ2-7, with D perhaps matching TRBD1 or TRBD2 (5 bases each). CDR1 is DFQATT, CDR2 SNEGSKA, per germline (reference sequence). This CDR3 has 13 amino acids. V lost 0 bases and J lost 7, with 13 bases in between. The CDR3 DNA sequence: TGCAGTGCTAGAGACGGGACCTCAGGTGAGCAGTACTTC. Its translation: CSARDGTSGEQYF.

The chain recombines TRBV30 with TRBJ1-2; unclear D gene. V lost 0 bases to trimming and J lost 5 bases, with 13 bases between them. The CDR3 loop spans 14 amino acids. Germline V lookup: CDR1 GTSNPN, CDR2 SVGIG (reference sequence). CDR3 sequence reads: CAWSVLGRLYGYTF. CDR3 DNA: TGTGCCTGGAGTGTACTGGGTCGACTATATGGCTACACCTTC.

The V and J genes are TRBV29-1 and TRBJ1-1; TRBD1 is a possible D gene (6 bases). Germline V gene lookup returns CDR1 SQVTM and CDR2 ANQGSEA. Trimming removed 7 bases at V and 6 bases at J, with 15 bases between. The CDR3 totals 12 residues. The CDR3 reads CSAIAQGPEAFF. The DNA of the CDR3 is TGCAGCGCTATTGCACAGGGCCCTGAAGCTTTCTTT.

V usage is TRBV11-2 and J usage is TRBJ1-2, with D perhaps TRBD1 (5 bases). V lost 7 bases to trimming and J lost 6 bases, with 12 bases between them. Germline V CDR1 and CDR2: SGHAT, FQNNGV. CDR3 length: 12 residues. The CDR3 reads CASTGTGDGYTF. The CDR3 nucleotides read TGTGCCAGCACCGGGACTGGGGATGGCTACACCTTC. Complete variable domain (other parts from reference TRBV11-2 and TRBJ1-2): EAGVAQSPRYKIIEKRQSVAFWCNPISGHATLYWYQQILGQGPKLLIQFQNNGVVDDSQLPKDRFSAERLKGVDSTLKIQPAKLEDSAVYLCASTGTGDGYTFGSGTRLTVV.

Regarding this clonotype: The junction departs from the called germline gene at one end, perhaps through a read error. The rearrangement joins TRBV7-4 to TRBJ2-7, with D tentatively TRBD1 or TRBD2 (6 bases each). The CDR3 runs 17 residues. In germline, CDR1 is SGHVT, CDR2 SQSDAQ. CDR3 coding DNA: TGCGCCAGCAGCCAAGCAATGACGGGGGCAGGGTACTACGAGCAGTACTTC. It yields the protein CASSQAMTGAGYYEQYF.

This rearrangement joins TRBV20-1 to TRBJ1-1, with a possible D match to TRBD1 (5 bases). V was pared by 1 base and J by 5 bases, with 11 bases between. The CDR3 runs 13 residues. The germline V gene has CDR1 DFQATT and CDR2 SNEGSKA (reference sequence). In DNA, the CDR3 is TGCAGTGCTAGAGCGCCCGGGGGGACTGAAGCTTTCTTT. This codes for CSARAPGGTEAFF.

The gene calls are TRBV29-1 and TRBJ2-2; 10 bases match TRBD2. Germline assignment: CDR1 SQVTM and CDR2 ANQGSEA. This CDR3 has 15 residues. The junction had 6 bases not matched to a gene; V was cut back by 5 bases and J by 3 bases. In nucleotides, the CDR3 is TGCAGCGTTACCTTAGCGGGGGGATACACCGGGGAGCTGTTTTTT. Amino acid sequence: CSVTLAGGYTGELFF.

The table lists this clonotype with many counts. The chain uses TRBV12-3 or TRBV12-4 and TRBJ2-2; D not certain. This CDR3 is built from 16 residues. The V end lost 1 base, the J end lost 6 bases, and 15 bases lay between the germline ends. The chain's CDR3 is CASSLVRWLGAGELFF. CDR3 nucleotides: TGTGCCAGCAGTTTAGTAAGGTGGCTAGGAGCCGGGGAGCTGTTTTTT.

This clonotype was counted many times. This chain links TRBV10-3 with TRBJ2-2; TRBD1 agrees at 7 bases. V trimming: 10 bases; J trimming: 7 bases; junction bases outside the gene matches: 12. CDR3 size: 14 residues. The germline V gene encodes CDR1 ENHRY and CDR2 SYGVKD. The CDR3 reads CATTQGTRGGELFF. CDR3 coding DNA: TGTGCCACAACACAGGGGACGAGGGGCGGGGAGCTGTTTTTT.

Note on this clonotype: A much larger clone lies one base from this, so it may be a read error. The V and J genes are TRBV2 and TRBJ1-4; D might be TRBD1 (6 bases). From germline, CDR1 is SNHLY and CDR2 FYNNEI. This CDR3 is 17 amino acids long. Trimming stripped 5 bases from V and 7 bases from J, with 23 bases between. CDR3 nucleotide sequence: TGTGCCAGCAGTTGGAGGCCAGGGGCCTTCGGCGGTGAAAAACTGTTTTTT. Protein sequence: CASSWRPGAFGGEKLFF.